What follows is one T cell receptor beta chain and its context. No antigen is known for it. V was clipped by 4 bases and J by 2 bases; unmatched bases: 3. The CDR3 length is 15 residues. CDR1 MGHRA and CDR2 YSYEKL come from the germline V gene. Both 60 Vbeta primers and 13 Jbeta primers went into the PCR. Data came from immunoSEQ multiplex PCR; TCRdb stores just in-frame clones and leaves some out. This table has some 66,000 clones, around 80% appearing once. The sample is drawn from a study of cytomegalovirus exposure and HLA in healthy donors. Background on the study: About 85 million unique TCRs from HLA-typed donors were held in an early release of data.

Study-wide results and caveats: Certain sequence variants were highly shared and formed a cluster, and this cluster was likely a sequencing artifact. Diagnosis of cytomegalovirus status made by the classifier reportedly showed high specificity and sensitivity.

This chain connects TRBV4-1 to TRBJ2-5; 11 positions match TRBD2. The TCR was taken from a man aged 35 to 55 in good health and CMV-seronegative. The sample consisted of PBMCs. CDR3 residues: CASSRLAGTQETQYF. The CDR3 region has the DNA TGCGCCAGCAGCCGACTAGCGGGGACTCAAGAGACCCAGTACTTC.